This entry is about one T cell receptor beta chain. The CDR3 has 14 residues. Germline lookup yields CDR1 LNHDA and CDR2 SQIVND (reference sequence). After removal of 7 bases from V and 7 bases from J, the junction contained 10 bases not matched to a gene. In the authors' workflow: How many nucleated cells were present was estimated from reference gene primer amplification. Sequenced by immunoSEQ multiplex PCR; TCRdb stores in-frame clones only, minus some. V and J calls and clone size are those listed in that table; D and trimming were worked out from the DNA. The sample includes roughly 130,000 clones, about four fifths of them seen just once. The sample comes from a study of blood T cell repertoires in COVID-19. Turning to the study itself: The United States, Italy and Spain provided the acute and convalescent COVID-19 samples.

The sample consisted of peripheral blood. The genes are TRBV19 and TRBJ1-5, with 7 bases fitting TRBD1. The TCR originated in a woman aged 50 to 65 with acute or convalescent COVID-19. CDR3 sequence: CASTSNRGLQPQHF. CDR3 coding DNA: TGTGCCAGTACCTCTAACAGGGGTTTACAGCCCCAGCATTTT.